A selection of T cell receptor beta chains follows, all from one sample in a study of T cell changes during pregnancy in multiple sclerosis. Method: immunoSEQ multiplex PCR; TCRdb's copy keeps in-frame clones and lacks some. In the table there are more than 45,000 clones, about 90% of which are singletons. Sequenced here: CD4+ T cells from peripheral blood mononuclear cells, sampled in the second trimester of pregnancy. These TCRs come from a female donor with multiple sclerosis, enrolled in a pregnancy study. Both conserved end residues are part of each CDR3. Each record gives: V gene, D gene, clone size, J gene, CDR3 DNA, CDR3 protein. A D gene is named only where the DNA matches it firmly. Rows may omit the clone size; those that give it use once, few, many or a size class.

v_call: TRBV7-2; d_call: TRBD1; clone_size: NA; j_call: TRBJ2-5; cdr3_nt: TGTGCCAACAAGGGACAGGGCGAGACCCAGTACTTC; cdr3_aa: CANKGQGETQYF
v_call: TRBV10-3; d_call: TRBD2; clone_size: NA; j_call: TRBJ2-1; cdr3_nt: TGTGCCATCGGGACTAGCGGGAGGAGGGATGAGCAGTTCTTC; cdr3_aa: CAIGTSGRRDEQFF
v_call: TRBV28; d_call: TRBD2; clone_size: few; j_call: TRBJ2-1; cdr3_nt: TGTGCCAGCGGGGGGGTAAATGAGCAGTTCTTC; cdr3_aa: CASGGVNEQFF
v_call: TRBV6-5; d_call: TRBD1; clone_size: NA; j_call: TRBJ1-3; cdr3_nt: TGTGCCAGCAGCCGACAGGGAAGCTCTGGAAACACCATATATTTT; cdr3_aa: CASSRQGSSGNTIYF
v_call: TRBV23-1; d_call: NA; clone_size: NA; j_call: TRBJ2-7; cdr3_nt: TGCGCCAGCAGTCCGGACAGTGCCAACCCTCTTGACGAGCAGTACTTC; cdr3_aa: CASSPDSANPLDEQYF
v_call: TRBV5-1; d_call: TRBD2; clone_size: NA; j_call: TRBJ2-3; cdr3_nt: TGCGCCAGCAGGCCTAGCGGGAGGGTTGCAGATACGCAGTATTTT; cdr3_aa: CASRPSGRVADTQYF
v_call: TRBV5-4; d_call: TRBD1; clone_size: NA; j_call: TRBJ2-1; cdr3_nt: TGTGCCAGCAGCTTTGGGACAGGGGATTACAATGAGCAGTTCTTC; cdr3_aa: CASSFGTGDYNEQFF
v_call: TRBV5-4; d_call: TRBD1; clone_size: NA; j_call: TRBJ1-1; cdr3_nt: TGTGCCAGCACCCTGACAGGGCTCGAAATGAACACTGAAGCTTTCTTT; cdr3_aa: CASTLTGLEMNTEAFF
v_call: TRBV11-2; d_call: TRBD1; clone_size: NA; j_call: TRBJ2-1; cdr3_nt: TGTGCCAGCAGCTTAGCTCCGGACAGGGGGAATTACAATGAGCAGTTCTTC; cdr3_aa: CASSLAPDRGNYNEQFF
v_call: TRBV6-5; d_call: TRBD1; clone_size: NA; j_call: TRBJ1-2; cdr3_nt: TGTGCCAGCAGTTACGATGGGACAGGGAGCTATGGCTACACCTTC; cdr3_aa: CASSYDGTGSYGYTF